This passage covers 14 T cell receptor beta chains from one sample sequenced in a study of CD8+CD57+ T cells in acquired aplastic anemia. CD8+CD57+ cell expansion, shown by flow cytometry, had occurred in the patients selected for sequencing. Genomic DNA served as template for TCR beta VDJ and CDR3 profiling. TCRdb itself ran the reads through MiXCR, one entry per CDR3 protein. The sample contains a few hundred thousand distinct CDR3 sequences, almost 50% of which appear only once. Sequenced: sorted CD4+, CD8+, or CD8+CD57+ T cells (not recorded which) from PBMCs. The receptors come from a human donor with aplastic anemia.

The chain recombines TRBV18 with TRBJ2-3; D is uncertain. V was trimmed by 1 base and J by 1 base, leaving 3 bases between them. Germline CDR1 KGHSH, CDR2 LQKENI. The length of the CDR3 is 13 residues. The CDR3 DNA is TGTGCCAGCTCACCACTGGGCACAGATACGCAGTATTTT. Its translation: CASSPLGTDTQYF. The whole variable domain, remainder taken from reference TRBV18 and TRBJ2-3, is NAGVMQNPRHLVRRRGQEARLRCSPMKGHSHVYWYRQLPEEGLKFMVYLQKENIIDESGMPKERFSAEFPKEGPSILRIQQVVRGDSAAYFCASSPLGTDTQYFGPGTRLTVL.

The chain joins TRBV20-1 to TRBJ2-3, with 7 bases matching TRBD1. V lost 6 bases to trimming and J lost 2 bases; unmatched junction nucleotides: 14. CDR1 is DFQATT and CDR2 is SNEGSKA in the germline V gene (reference sequence). This CDR3 comprises 16 residues. CDR3 DNA: TGCAGTGCGAGACTATTGGGACAGATCCTCACAGATACGCAGTATTTT. The encoded protein is CSARLLGQILTDTQYF.

This clonotype was seen repeatedly, ten times or more. The chain joins TRBV9 to TRBJ1-4; no clear D. The germline V gene encodes CDR1 SGDLS and CDR2 YYNGEE. V was trimmed by 4 bases and J by 2 bases, leaving 9 bases between them. The CDR3 covers 14 residues. The CDR3 DNA follows: TGTGCCAGCAGCCTTGGAGGCACTAATGAAAAACTGTTTTTT. Translation gives CASSLGGTNEKLFF.

There are many counts of this clonotype. This chain uses TRBV5-8 with TRBJ1-1, with 7 bases aligning to TRBD1. This CDR3 spans 15 amino acids. The trim removed 0 bases at V and 5 bases at J, leaving 7 bases unmatched. Germline V gene data show CDR1 as SGHTS and CDR2 as YDEGEE. CDR3 in amino acids: CASSLEADRVTEAFF. For the CDR3, the DNA is TGTGCCAGCAGCTTGGAGGCCGACAGGGTAACTGAAGCTTTCTTT.

The chain joins TRBV20-1 to TRBJ2-1; TRBD2 aligns across 7 bases. Germline V lookup: CDR1 DFQATT, CDR2 SNEGSKA (reference sequence). V was clipped by 4 bases and J by 0 bases; unmatched bases: 6. The CDR3 sequence is 15 residues long. CDR3 region: CSATTSALSYNEQFF. CDR3 coding DNA: TGCAGTGCTACAACTAGCGCCCTCTCCTACAATGAGCAGTTCTTC.

V gene TRBV19 combines with J gene TRBJ2-5; the match to TRBD1 covers 7 bases. CDR1 is LNHDA, CDR2 SQIVND, per germline (reference sequence). V was pared by 3 bases and J by 2 bases, with 12 bases of the junction left unmatched. The CDR3 has 17 residues. This CDR3 is CASSITLHRGRQETQYF. In DNA, the CDR3 is TGTGCCAGTAGTATTACTCTACACAGGGGAAGGCAAGAGACCCAGTACTTC.

The chain employs TRBV24-1 and TRBJ2-1; unclear D gene. Looked up from germline, CDR1 is KGHDR and CDR2 is SFDVKD. This CDR3 has 16 residues. V lost 4 bases and J 5 bases, leaving 17 bases between the germline ends. The CDR3 DNA reads TGTGCCACCAGTGACTCAGTAAACCCGGCGAACAATGAGCAGTTCTTC. The encoded protein is CATSDSVNPANNEQFF.

This clonotype was counted at least ten times. This rearrangement joins TRBV7-2 to TRBJ1-1; the D is unclear. V was clipped by 5 bases and J by 5 bases, with 15 bases between them. The CDR3 totals 14 residues. Per the germline V gene, CDR1 is SGHTA and CDR2 is FQGNSA. CDR3 in amino acids: CASSLPIRETEAFF. For the CDR3, the DNA is TGTGCCAGCAGCCTCCCGATTCGGGAGACTGAAGCTTTCTTT. Using reference TRBV7-2 and TRBJ1-1 for the parts outside the CDR3, the full variable domain is GAGVSQSPSNKVTEKGKDVELRCDPISGHTALYWYRQSLGQGLEFLIYFQGNSAPDKSGLPSDRFSAERTGGSVSTLTIQRTQQEDSAVYLCASSLPIRETEAFFGQGTRLTVV.

This clonotype was detected many times. V gene TRBV20-1 combines with J gene TRBJ2-1; TRBD1 or TRBD2 may be the D gene (6 bases each). Germline CDR1 DFQATT, CDR2 SNEGSKA (reference sequence). The CDR3 totals 14 residues. The V gene lost 3 bases and the J gene lost 5 bases, with 14 bases spanning the gap. The CDR3 nucleotides read TGCAGTGCTAGTTGGGGGGCCCCCGACAATGAGCAGTTCTTC. Translating it yields CSASWGAPDNEQFF.

The CDR3 nucleotides are TGTGCCACCAGCAGCTTGGGGACAGGTGCTGAAAAACTGTTTTTT. It translates to CATSSLGTGAEKLFF. This chain connects TRBV15 to TRBJ1-4; 8 bases are a match to TRBD1. V lost 3 bases and J lost 7; bases outside the gene matches: 7. Germline V gene sequence: CDR1 LNHNV, CDR2 YYDKDF (reference sequence). The CDR3 runs to 15 residues.

About this clonotype: Germline is not matched at one junction end, which may reflect a read error. The CDR3 reads CASSRTSGVGETQYF. Written as DNA, the CDR3 is TGTGCCAGCAGCCGGACTAGCGGGGTTGGAGAGACCCAGTACTTC. The chain employs TRBV4-1 and TRBJ2-5; TRBD2 matches at 12 bases. Germline assignment: CDR1 MGHRA and CDR2 YSYEKL. The CDR3 spans 15 residues.

This clonotype was seen at least ten times. The genes are TRBV2 and TRBJ2-1; TRBD1 matches 8 bases. Trimming removed 8 bases from V and 7 bases from J; junction bases left unmatched: 19. There are 17 residues in the CDR3. Germline V gene sequence: CDR1 SNHLY, CDR2 FYNNEI. In DNA form, the CDR3 reads TGTGCCAGCTCTCCGCAGGGGGCTGGGGGGAGTGTAAATGAGCAGTTCTTC. Translating it yields CASSPQGAGGSVNEQFF.

V is TRBV20-1 and J is TRBJ1-1; D not certain. CDR3 size: 15 residues. V was clipped by 6 bases and J by 2 bases, with 19 bases between them. The germline V gene has CDR1 DFQATT and CDR2 SNEGSKA (reference sequence). The chain's CDR3 is CSATYPRAGNTEAFF. The DNA of the CDR3 is TGCAGTGCAACCTATCCCCGAGCTGGAAACACTGAAGCTTTCTTT.

Note on this clonotype: It is likely a read error, because the conserved phenylalanine at the end of the CDR3 is missing. The chain links TRBV29-1 to TRBJ2-5; D may be TRBD2 (5 bases). Germline V gene sequence: CDR1 SQVTM, CDR2 ANQGSEA. The V end lost 7 bases, the J end lost 1 base, and 28 bases lay between the germline ends. This CDR3 is built from 18 residues. For the CDR3, the DNA is TGCAGCGCCACACGATGGAGTGGTACCGGACTCCTCCAAGAGACCCAGTACCTC. Translation gives CSATRWSGTGLLQETQYL.